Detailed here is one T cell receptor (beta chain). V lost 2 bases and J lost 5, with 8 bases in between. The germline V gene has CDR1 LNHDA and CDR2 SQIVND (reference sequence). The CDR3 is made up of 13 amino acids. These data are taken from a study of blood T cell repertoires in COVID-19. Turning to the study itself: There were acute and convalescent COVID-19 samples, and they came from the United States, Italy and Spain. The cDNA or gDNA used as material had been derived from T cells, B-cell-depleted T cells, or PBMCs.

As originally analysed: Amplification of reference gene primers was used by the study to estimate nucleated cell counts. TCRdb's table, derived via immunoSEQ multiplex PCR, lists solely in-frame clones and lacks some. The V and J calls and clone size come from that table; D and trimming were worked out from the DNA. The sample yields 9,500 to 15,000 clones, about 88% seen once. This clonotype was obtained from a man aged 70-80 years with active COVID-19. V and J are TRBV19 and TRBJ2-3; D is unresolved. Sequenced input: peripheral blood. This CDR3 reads CASSIQHRDTQYF. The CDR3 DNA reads TGTGCCAGTAGTATACAACACCGAGATACGCAGTATTTT.